This T cell receptor beta chain originates from a study of blood T cell repertoires in COVID-19. Study-level information: T cells, B-cell-depleted T cells, or PBMCs provided the cDNA or gDNA that served as material.

Per the original data handling: Nucleated cell number was recorded as an estimate derived from reference gene primer amplification. This table comes from immunoSEQ multiplex PCR, and its TCRdb copy is limited to in-frame clones, with some not included. Clone size and the V and J calls come from that table; the DNA yielded D and trimming. The sample holds some 160,000 clones, approximately 90% seen once. The CDR3 has 17 residues. Germline V CDR1 and CDR2: SGHVS, FQNEAQ. V lost 1 base to trimming and J lost 5 bases; unmatched junction nucleotides: 9. Sequencing was carried out using peripheral blood. The V and J genes are TRBV7-8 and TRBJ2-3; 10 nucleotides align to TRBD1. This receptor was taken from a man aged 18 to 35 with COVID-19, enrolled during active disease. The CDR3 region is CASSLDRQGARVDTQYF. Written as DNA, the CDR3 is TGTGCCAGCAGCTTAGATCGACAGGGGGCCCGGGTAGATACGCAGTATTTT.